This T cell receptor (beta chain) was captured by sequencing in a study of OX40 agonist ivuxolimab in advanced cancers. Overall study: With a range of about 23 to 85, age averaged approximately 60 years, and around 80% were male. Broader study findings: Relatively little clonal expansion, among the lowest observed, appeared in partial responders at 0.1-3.0 mg/kg.

People who had autoimmune disease history or systemic immunosuppression were excluded. Details on this clone: Its antigen remains unidentified.

The CDR3 consists of 14 residues. The V end lost 2 bases, the J end lost 1 base, and 9 bases lay between the germline ends. Per the germline V gene, CDR1 is SGHTA and CDR2 is FQGNSA. Only in-frame clones appear in the TCRdb table, and some are missing; sequencing was by immunoSEQ multiplex PCR. This sample carries 50,000 to 55,000 clones, around 91% of them seen once, and the ten largest clones take about a tenth. The clonotype was recovered from an adult with an advanced solid tumor such as melanoma, head and neck, liver or kidney cancer. J is TRBJ2-7 and V is TRBV7-2; D not certain. The input for sequencing was CD4+ or CD8+ T cells sorted from blood, taken in a trial of the OX40 agonist ivuxolimab. The CDR3 protein is CASSLSGRSYEQYF. The CDR3 DNA follows: TGTGCCAGCAGCTTATCGGGCAGATCCTACGAGCAGTACTTC.